Sequencing of this TCR beta chain was carried out in a study of identical twins. Findings and caveats of the study: A partial confounding effect on zero-insertion analyses could come from invariant MAIT and iNKT cells. The models systematically underestimated how much out-of-frame TCR alpha was shared in monozygotic twins. Excess sharing between twins was weaker in beta out-of-frame sequences.

This clonotype was recorded at least ten times. What it recognizes is unknown. A universal primer site came from template switching; cDNA carried unique molecular identifiers. Each CDR3 protein gets one entry after TCRdb re-called the 5' RACE reads with MiXCR. The sample has 350,000 or so distinct CDR3 sequences, roughly 9% seen once. CDR1 is SQVTM and CDR2 is ANQGSEA in the germline V gene. The length of the CDR3 is 12 residues. V shed 5 bases, J shed 9 bases, and the junction held 9 bases outside the gene matches. The receptor's source is a woman aged 45 to 65 in good health. Sequenced input: naive T cells sorted from blood. V gene TRBV29-1 combines with J gene TRBJ1-1, with 7 bases that match TRBD1. The DNA for the CDR3 is TGCAGCGTTCCCGGGCCCAGGGGGAAAGCTTTCTTT. Encoded protein: CSVPGPRGKAFF.